This record looks at one TCR beta chain sequence and its context. This clone was counted between two and nine times. Which antigen it targets is not known. The record has no base qualities; no much larger clone is one base away. Genomic DNA was extracted from sorted cells for sequencing of the TCRbeta CDR3 region. TCRbeta CDR3 regions were sequenced using the immunoSEQ Assay. Drawn from immuneACCESS, this table holds only the in-frame rearrangements with V and J called that TCRdb kept. Clones are partly lost; checked studies trace under half to an unresolved V gene and leave the rest unexplained. The sample contains about 68,000 clones, more than 75% of them found a single time. Of the sample, approximately 2.1% falls within the top ten clones. Patients with a history of autoimmune disease or receiving systemic immunosuppression were excluded from the trial. Peripheral blood for TCR sequencing was collected from all dose cohorts at baseline, on cycle 4 day 1, and on cycle 7 day 1. Samples were obtained from an open-label, multicenter, first-in-human phase I dose-escalation trial of ivuxolimab. Adults with locally advanced or metastatic melanoma, renal cell carcinoma, hepatocellular carcinoma or head and neck squamous cell carcinoma were enrolled in the trial. Before TCR sequencing, CD4+ T cells and CD8+ T cells were sorted from peripheral blood as separate populations.

This sample stems from a study of OX40 agonist ivuxolimab in advanced cancers. For the wider study: Ivuxolimab was a fully human IgG2 agonistic monoclonal antibody targeting the costimulatory receptor OX40 (CD134). Partial responses occurred in three dose-escalation patients, of whom one had hepatocellular carcinoma and two had cutaneous melanoma. Peripheral TCRbeta sequencing was intended to test whether TCR sequence diversity was altered and clonal T-cell expansion was caused by ivuxolimab. Intravenous ivuxolimab was administered to patients every 2 weeks at six dose levels: 0.01, 0.1, 0.3, 1.5, 3 and 10 mg/kg. The paper describes the monotherapy dose-escalation part (N of about 47 patients) of the phase I trial of ivuxolimab. Prior anti-PD-1, anti-PD-L1 or anti-CTLA-4 therapy was permitted, and approximately 40% of dose-escalation patients had received checkpoint inhibitors. Among the roughly 50 dose-escalation patients, around 19 had hepatocellular carcinoma, roughly 15 melanoma, 9 renal cell carcinoma and 9 head and neck cancer. A male proportion of approximately 83% and a mean age of around 60 years, ranging from 23 to 79, were recorded for the dose-escalation cohort. Broad study findings and their caveats: Low levels of normalized T-cell clonal expansion were also seen in some patients who did not respond. In the 0.1-3.0 mg/kg groups, partial responders had among the lowest normalized peripheral clonal expansion, particularly in CD8+ T cells. After ivuxolimab, expanded clones were on average more numerous among CD8+ T cells than among CD4+ T cells. The antigen specificity of the peripheral T cells that underwent clonal expansion was not determined. At doses from 0.1 to 3.0 mg/kg, clonal expansion was seen in both CD4+ and CD8+ blood T cells between baseline and week 6.

This sequence originates from an adult with an advanced solid tumor such as melanoma, head and neck, liver or kidney cancer. This sample comprised CD4+ or CD8+ T cells sorted from blood, obtained in a trial of the OX40 agonist ivuxolimab.

This receptor carries the CDR3 CASGVLPNTEAFF. The bases read TGTGCCAGCGGAGTACTACCGAACACTGAAGCTTTCTTT. The rearrangement joined TRBV11-2 to TRBJ1-1, with the identity of the D gene unclear. In the germline V gene, CDR1 corresponds to SGHAT and CDR2 to FQNNGV. The CDR3 holds 13 amino acids from the cysteine to the phenylalanine. Here the CDR3 DNA is all that survives: 39 bases in frame from base 1. Cut back by 8 bases and 1 base, the V and J ends lie 11 bases apart.